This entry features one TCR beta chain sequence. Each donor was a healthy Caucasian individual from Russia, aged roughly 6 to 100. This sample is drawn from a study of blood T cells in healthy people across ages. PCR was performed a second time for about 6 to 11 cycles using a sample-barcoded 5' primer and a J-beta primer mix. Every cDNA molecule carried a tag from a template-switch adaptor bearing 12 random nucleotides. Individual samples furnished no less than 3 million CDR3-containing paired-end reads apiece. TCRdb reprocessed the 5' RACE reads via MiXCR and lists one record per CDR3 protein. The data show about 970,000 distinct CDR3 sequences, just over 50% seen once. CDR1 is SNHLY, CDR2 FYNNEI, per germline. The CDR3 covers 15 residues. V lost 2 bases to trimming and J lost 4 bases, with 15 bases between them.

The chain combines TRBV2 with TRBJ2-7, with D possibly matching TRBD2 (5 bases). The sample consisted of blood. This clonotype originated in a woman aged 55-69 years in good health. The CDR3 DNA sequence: TGTGCCAGCAGTGAATATCGGCTCGGGGATTACGAGCAGTACTTC. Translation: CASSEYRLGDYEQYF.